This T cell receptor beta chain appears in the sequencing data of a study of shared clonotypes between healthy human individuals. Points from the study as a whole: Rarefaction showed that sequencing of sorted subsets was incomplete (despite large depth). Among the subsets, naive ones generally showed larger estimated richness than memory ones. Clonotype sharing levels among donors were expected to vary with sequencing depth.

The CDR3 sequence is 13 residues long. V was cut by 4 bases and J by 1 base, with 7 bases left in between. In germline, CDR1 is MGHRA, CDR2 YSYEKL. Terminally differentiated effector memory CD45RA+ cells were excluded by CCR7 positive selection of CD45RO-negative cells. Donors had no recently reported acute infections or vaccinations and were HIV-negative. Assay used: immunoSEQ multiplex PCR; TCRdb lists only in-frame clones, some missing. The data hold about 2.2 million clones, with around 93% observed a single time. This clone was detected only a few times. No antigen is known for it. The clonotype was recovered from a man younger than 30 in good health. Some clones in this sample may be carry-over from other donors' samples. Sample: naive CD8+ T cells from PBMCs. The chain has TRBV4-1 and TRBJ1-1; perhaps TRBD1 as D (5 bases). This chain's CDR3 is CASSRGANTEAFF. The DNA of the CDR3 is TGCGCCAGCAGCCGTGGGGCGAACACTGAAGCTTTCTTT.